The 9 T cell receptor beta chains below come from one sample, sequenced in a study of graft-versus-host responses after intestinal transplantation. Here immunoSEQ multiplex PCR was the method, and the copy in TCRdb shows in-frame clones only, minus some. Here the sample spans 77,000 or so clones, around 93% being singletons. The material sequenced was PBMCs, taken 98 days after intestinal transplantation. The receptors were sampled from a human patient who received an intestinal transplant, so some T cells may come from the graft donor.

The chain combines TRBV28 with TRBJ1-2; no firm D call. The V gene lost 6 bases and the J gene lost 1 base, with 15 bases spanning the gap. The CDR3 length is 15 residues. Germline lookup yields CDR1 MDHEN and CDR2 SYDVKM. In DNA, the CDR3 is TGTGCCAGCAGCCCAAGAGGACGTCGTAACTATGGCTACACCTTC. Encoded protein: CASSPRGRRNYGYTF.

CDR3 bases: TGTGCCATCAGTGAGGGGCCGGGACTAGCCTCCTACGAGCAGTACTTC. It codes for CAISEGPGLASYEQYF. V and J are TRBV10-3 and TRBJ2-7; 9 nucleotides agree with TRBD2. CDR1 is ENHRY and CDR2 is SYGVKD in the germline V gene. The junction had 5 bases not matched to a gene; V was cut back by 2 bases and J by 0 bases. The CDR3 is 16 residues long.

The chain is built from TRBV7-9 and TRBJ2-3; possible D gene TRBD2, 5 bases. This CDR3 comprises 14 residues. Trimming left V 5 bases short and J 0 bases short, with 9 bases between. Germline assignment: CDR1 SEHNR and CDR2 FQNEAQ (reference sequence). CDR3 loop: CASSRRTSTDTQYF. CDR3 DNA: TGTGCCAGCAGCCGACGGACTAGCACAGATACGCAGTATTTT. Full variable domain (remainder filled in from reference TRBV7-9 and TRBJ2-3): DTGVSQNPRHKITKRGQNVTFRCDPISEHNRLYWYRQTLGQGPEFLTYFQNEAQLEKSRLLSDRFSAERPKGSFSTLEIQRTEQGDSAMYLCASSRRTSTDTQYFGPGTRLTVL.

The CDR3 is CASSEAGTGGAGANVLTF. The CDR3 region has the DNA TGTGCCAGCAGTGAAGCCGGGACAGGGGGCGCTGGGGCCAACGTCCTGACTTTC. The gene calls are TRBV6-1 and TRBJ2-6; 12 positions agree with TRBD1. The trim removed 0 bases at V and 2 bases at J, leaving 2 bases unmatched. The V gene's germline CDR1 is MNHNS and CDR2 SASEGT. The CDR3 length is 18 residues.

The rearrangement uses TRBV5-4 and TRBJ2-3; D tentatively reads TRBD1 or TRBD2 (5 bases each). Looked up from germline, CDR1 is SGHNT and CDR2 is YYREEE (reference sequence). The CDR3 runs to 16 residues. V lost 3 bases, J lost 0 bases, and 14 bases lay in between. This chain's CDR3 is CASSSPGTASTDTQYF. The CDR3 nucleotides read TGTGCCAGCAGCTCCCCCGGGACGGCTAGCACAGATACGCAGTATTTT.

J is TRBJ2-2 and V is TRBV7-9, with D unresolved. The germline gives CDR1 SEHNR, CDR2 FQNEAQ (reference sequence). V lost 4 bases to trimming and J lost 7 bases, with 19 bases between them. The CDR3 loop spans 16 amino acids. CDR3 protein: CASSSGPPRVGGELFF. For the CDR3, the DNA is TGTGCCAGCAGCTCCGGACCGCCCCGAGTTGGCGGGGAGCTGTTTTTT. The complete variable domain, with remaining parts taken from reference TRBV7-9 and TRBJ2-2, reads DTGVSQNPRHKITKRGQNVTFRCDPISEHNRLYWYRQTLGQGPEFLTYFQNEAQLEKSRLLSDRFSAERPKGSFSTLEIQRTEQGDSAMYLCASSSGPPRVGGELFFGEGSRLTVL.

This sequence joins TRBV7-9 and TRBJ1-1, with D unclear. This CDR3 contains 16 residues. Trimming cost V 5 bases and J 1 base, with 17 bases left between them. Germline loops: CDR1 SEHNR, CDR2 FQNEAQ (reference sequence). The CDR3: CASSPPSGTSNTEAFF. The CDR3 DNA sequence: TGTGCCAGCAGCCCCCCCTCCGGCACTTCGAACACTGAAGCTTTCTTT.

On this clone: The same CDR3 can be traced to other DNA sequences in this sample. CDR3 sequence reads: CASSPSRPGRRYNEQFF. The CDR3 nucleotides are TGCGCCAGCAGTCCCTCCCGGCCGGGGCGGAGGTACAATGAGCAGTTCTTC. J is TRBJ2-1 and V is TRBV23-1, with D possibly being TRBD1 or TRBD2 (5 bases each). TRBV23-1 is an ORF; its function is uncertain. This CDR3 has 17 amino acids. The V gene lost 4 bases and the J gene lost 4 bases, with 20 bases spanning the gap.

The chain is built from TRBV11-2 and TRBJ2-2; 10 bases are shared with TRBD2. Germline CDR1 SGHAT, CDR2 FQNNGV. With 4 bases clipped from V and 4 bases from J, the junction kept 6 bases outside the gene matches. This CDR3 region has 16 residues. CDR3 in amino acids: CASSSVRTSGTGELFF. The CDR3 DNA reads as TGTGCCAGCAGCTCGGTACGGACTAGCGGCACCGGGGAGCTGTTTTTT.